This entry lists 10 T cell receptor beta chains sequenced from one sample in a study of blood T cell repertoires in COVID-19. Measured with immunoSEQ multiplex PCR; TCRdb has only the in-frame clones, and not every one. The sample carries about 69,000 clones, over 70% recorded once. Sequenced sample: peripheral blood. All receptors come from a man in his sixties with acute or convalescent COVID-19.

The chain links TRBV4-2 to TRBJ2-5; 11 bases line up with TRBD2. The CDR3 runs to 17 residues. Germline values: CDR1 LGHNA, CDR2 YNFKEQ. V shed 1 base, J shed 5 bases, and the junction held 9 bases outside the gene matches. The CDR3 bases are TGTGCCAGCAGCCAAGCGGGGAGTAGCGGGGGGGCGGAGACCCAGTACTTC. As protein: CASSQAGSSGGAETQYF.

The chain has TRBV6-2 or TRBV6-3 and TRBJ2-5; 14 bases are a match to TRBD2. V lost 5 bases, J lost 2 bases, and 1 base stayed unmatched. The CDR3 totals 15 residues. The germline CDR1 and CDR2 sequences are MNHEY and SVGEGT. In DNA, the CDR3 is TGTGCCAGCAGTCGGACTAGCGGGGGGCAAGAGACCCAGTACTTC. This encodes CASSRTSGGQETQYF.

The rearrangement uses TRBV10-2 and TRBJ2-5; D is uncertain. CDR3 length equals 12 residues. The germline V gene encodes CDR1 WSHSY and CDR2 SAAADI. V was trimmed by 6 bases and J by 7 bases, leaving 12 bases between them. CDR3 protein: CASRASYPTQYF. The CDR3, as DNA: TGCGCCAGCAGAGCTAGTTACCCGACCCAGTACTTC.

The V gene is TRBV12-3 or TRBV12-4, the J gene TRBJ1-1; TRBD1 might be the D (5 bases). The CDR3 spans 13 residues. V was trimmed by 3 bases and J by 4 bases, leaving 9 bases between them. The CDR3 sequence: CASSLGGVTEAFF. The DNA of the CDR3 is TGTGCCAGCAGTTTGGGAGGGGTCACTGAAGCTTTCTTT.

CDR3 sequence reads: CASSQGTGIYGYTF. CDR3 DNA: TGCGCCAGCAGCCAAGGGACAGGGATCTATGGCTACACCTTC. The V gene is TRBV4-1, the J gene TRBJ1-2; 8 bases line up with TRBD1. After removal of 1 base from V and 4 bases from J, the junction contained 2 bases not matched to a gene. CDR3 length: 14 amino acids. Germline values: CDR1 MGHRA, CDR2 YSYEKL.

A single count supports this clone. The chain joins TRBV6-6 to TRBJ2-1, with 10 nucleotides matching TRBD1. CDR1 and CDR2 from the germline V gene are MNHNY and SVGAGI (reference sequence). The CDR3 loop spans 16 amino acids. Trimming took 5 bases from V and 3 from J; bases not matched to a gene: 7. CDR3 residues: CASSPPGQGFYNEQFF. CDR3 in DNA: TGTGCCAGCAGTCCGCCGGGACAGGGGTTCTACAATGAGCAGTTCTTC.

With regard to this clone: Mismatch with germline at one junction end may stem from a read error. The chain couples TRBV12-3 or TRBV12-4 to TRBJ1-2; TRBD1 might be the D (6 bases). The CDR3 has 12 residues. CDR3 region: CASSLTGLATLF. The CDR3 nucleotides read TGTGCCAGCAGTCTTACAGGGTTGGCGACTCTCTTC.

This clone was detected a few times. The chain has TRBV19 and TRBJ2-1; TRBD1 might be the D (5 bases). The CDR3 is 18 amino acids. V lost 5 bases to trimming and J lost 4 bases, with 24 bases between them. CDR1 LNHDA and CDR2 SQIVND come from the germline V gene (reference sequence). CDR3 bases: TGTGCCAGTAGTCCCCCCACCGCTCAGGGTAGAATTTACAATGAGCAGTTCTTC. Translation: CASSPPTAQGRIYNEQFF.

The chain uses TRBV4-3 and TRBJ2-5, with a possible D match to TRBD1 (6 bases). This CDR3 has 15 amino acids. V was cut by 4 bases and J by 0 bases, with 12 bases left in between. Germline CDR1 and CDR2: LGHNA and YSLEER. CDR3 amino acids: CASSRTGQNQETQYF. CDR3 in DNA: TGCGCCAGCAGCCGGACTGGACAGAACCAAGAGACCCAGTACTTC.

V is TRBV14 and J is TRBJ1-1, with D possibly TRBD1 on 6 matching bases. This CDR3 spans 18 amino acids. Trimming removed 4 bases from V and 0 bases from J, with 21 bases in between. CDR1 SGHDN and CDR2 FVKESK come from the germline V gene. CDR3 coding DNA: TGTGCCAGCAGCCCCAGGGGTCGTACAGCACCACTGAACACTGAAGCTTTCTTT. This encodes CASSPRGRTAPLNTEAFF. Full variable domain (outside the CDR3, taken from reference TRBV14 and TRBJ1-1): EAGVTQFPSHSVIEKGQTVTLRCDPISGHDNLYWYRRVMGKEIKFLLHFVKESKQDESGMPNNRFLAERTGGTYSTLKVQPAELEDSGVYFCASSPRGRTAPLNTEAFFGQGTRLTVV.